The 26 T cell receptor beta chains listed next were all sequenced from one sample in a study of shared clonotypes between healthy human individuals. The table came from immunoSEQ multiplex PCR; TCRdb's copy has only in-frame clones and leaves some out. Altogether about 2.3 million clones are present, 85% to 95% being singletons, with the ten largest covering 0.37%. Sequenced sample: naive CD4+ T cells from PBMCs. Specified subset: CD45RA+ positively selected. Every receptor here comes from a man in his late teens or twenties in good health. Some clones in this sample may be carry-over from other donors' samples.

V gene TRBV2 combines with J gene TRBJ2-3; D not resolved. Germline loops: CDR1 SNHLY, CDR2 FYNNEI. The V end was cut by 0 bases, the J end by 8 bases, with 6 bases between. CDR3 length: 12 residues. CDR3 DNA sequence: TGTGCCAGCAGTGAAGCTAAAGTTACGCAGTATTTT. Protein sequence: CASSEAKVTQYF.

CDR3 in amino acids: CASSYEAAYSYNEQFF. The CDR3 nucleotides are TGTGCCAGCAGTTACGAAGCAGCGTACTCCTACAATGAGCAGTTCTTC. The chain employs TRBV6-5 and TRBJ2-1, with no clear D. Per germline, CDR1 MNHEY and CDR2 SVGAGI. Deletions cut 2 bases from V and 0 bases from J, with 11 bases between. This CDR3 contains 16 residues.

This clone has just one count. V gene TRBV27 combines with J gene TRBJ2-4, with 9 bases matching TRBD1. The germline gives CDR1 MNHEY, CDR2 SMNVEV (reference sequence). The ends lost 7 bases at V and 5 bases at J; junction bases unmatched: 9. This CDR3 contains 15 residues. DNA for the CDR3: TGTGCCAGCACCGGCCAGGGACAGGGACAAAACATTCAGTACTTC. This codes for CASTGQGQGQNIQYF.

This chain uses TRBV2 with TRBJ2-1; D possibly corresponds to TRBD1 (6 bases). The CDR3 consists of 14 residues. In germline, CDR1 is SNHLY, CDR2 FYNNEI. Trimming removed 4 bases from V and 8 bases from J, with 15 bases in between. This CDR3 is CASSGQGFGDEQFF. The CDR3 coding sequence is TGTGCCAGCAGTGGGCAGGGGTTCGGGGATGAGCAGTTCTTC.

On this clone itself: This sample includes further DNA sequences coding for the same CDR3. The chain has TRBV5-4 and TRBJ2-5; D tentatively fits TRBD1 or TRBD2 (6 bases each). The CDR3 sequence is 13 residues long. CDR1 and CDR2 from the germline V gene are SGHNT and YYREEE (reference sequence). The V end was cut by 1 base, the J end by 3 bases, with 7 bases between. CDR3 loop: CASSLRGEETQYF. CDR3 bases: TGTGCCAGCAGCTTGAGGGGGGAAGAGACCCAGTACTTC.

The genes are TRBV18 and TRBJ1-1; D is ambiguous. Trimming removed 3 bases from V and 3 bases from J, with 14 bases in between. The CDR3 spans 15 residues. Germline CDR1 is KGHSH and CDR2 is LQKENI. CDR3 in DNA: TGTGCCAGCTCACCCGTAACTCTGGAGGACACTGAAGCTTTCTTT. It codes for CASSPVTLEDTEAFF.

This chain links TRBV7-3 with TRBJ2-5; 8 positions match TRBD1. V gave up 5 bases and J gave up 4 bases; unmatched junction bases: 12. This CDR3 has 16 amino acids. Germline loops: CDR1 SGHTA, CDR2 FQGTGA. CDR3 nucleotide sequence: TGTGCCAGCAGCCACAAAGGACAGGGATATGGAGAGACCCAGTACTTC. This codes for CASSHKGQGYGETQYF.

The chain joins TRBV4-1 to TRBJ2-5; 9 positions agree with TRBD1. Germline CDR1 MGHRA, CDR2 YSYEKL. Unmatched junction bases numbered 7, after V lost 2 bases and J lost 0 bases. CDR3 length: 17 amino acids. The CDR3 region is CASSQPGQGRNQETQYF. CDR3 DNA: TGCGCCAGCAGCCAACCCGGACAGGGGCGGAACCAAGAGACCCAGTACTTC.

The chain recombines TRBV6-1 with TRBJ1-1, with 8 bases lining up with TRBD1. Unmatched junction bases numbered 11, after V lost 3 bases and J lost 5 bases. CDR1 and CDR2 (germline): MNHNS, SASEGT. This CDR3 is 16 amino acids long. CDR3 loop: CASSDHHRQGWTEAFF. DNA of the CDR3: TGTGCCAGCAGTGACCATCACAGACAGGGGTGGACTGAAGCTTTCTTT.

The chain carries TRBV18 and TRBJ2-5; 7 bases agree with TRBD1. This CDR3 is 14 amino acids long. V trimming: 4 bases; J trimming: 2 bases; junction bases outside the gene matches: 4. Germline V gene lookup returns CDR1 KGHSH and CDR2 LQKENI. CDR3 region: CASSLGQFQETQYF. The CDR3 DNA follows: TGTGCCAGCTCACTGGGACAGTTTCAAGAGACCCAGTACTTC.

The chain recombines TRBV29-1 with TRBJ2-3, with 7 bases aligning to TRBD1. The CDR3 is 15 amino acids. The germline V gene encodes CDR1 SQVTM and CDR2 ANQGSEA. V lost 6 bases and J lost 2; bases outside the gene matches: 11. In DNA form, the CDR3 reads TGCAGCGTAAGACGGACAGGAGCCTTCACAGATACGCAGTATTTT. Protein sequence: CSVRRTGAFTDTQYF.

The DNA for the CDR3 is TGTGCCAGAAGCTTAACTAGGAATGAGCAGTTCTTC. It translates to CARSLTRNEQFF. This rearrangement joins TRBV5-3 to TRBJ2-1; maybe TRBD2 (5 bases). TRBV5-3 is classed as an ORF, of uncertain function. Trimming removed 2 bases at V and 7 bases at J, with 7 bases between. The CDR3 is made up of 12 amino acids.

The rearrangement links TRBV13 to TRBJ2-1; perhaps D is TRBD1 or TRBD2 (5 bases each). Per germline, CDR1 PRHDT and CDR2 FYEKMQ (reference sequence). Trimming took off 2 bases at V and 5 bases at J, with 13 bases between the two ends. The CDR3 length is 15 residues. In DNA form, the CDR3 reads TGTGCCAGCAGCTTATGGGGGAGCCGAAACAATGAGCAGTTCTTC. It codes for CASSLWGSRNNEQFF.

CDR3 sequence reads: CASSPTGLRGYTF. DNA of the CDR3: TGTGCCAGCAGCCCGACAGGGCTGCGTGGCTACACCTTC. The V gene is TRBV28, the J gene TRBJ1-2, with TRBD1 matching 7 bases. CDR3 size: 13 residues. V trimming: 6 bases; J trimming: 7 bases; junction bases outside the gene matches: 8. Germline assignment: CDR1 MDHEN and CDR2 SYDVKM.

The chain combines TRBV28 with TRBJ1-2, with 7 nucleotides matching TRBD1. J was trimmed by 1 base and V by 7 bases; bases with no gene match: 12. The CDR3 loop spans 16 amino acids. The germline gives CDR1 MDHEN, CDR2 SYDVKM. CDR3 nucleotide sequence: TGTGCCAGCACTCTACGGGACAGAATTATTAACTATGGCTACACCTTC. This encodes CASTLRDRIINYGYTF.

The rearrangement uses TRBV7-3 and TRBJ2-1; 11 bases map to TRBD2. Germline lookup yields CDR1 SGHTA and CDR2 FQGTGA. The CDR3 sequence is 18 residues long. The J segment lost 3 bases and the V segment lost 2 bases, leaving 9 bases of the junction unmatched. CDR3 loop: CASSLFPHTSGSYNEQFF. The CDR3 DNA reads TGTGCCAGCAGCTTATTTCCTCATACTAGCGGGAGCTACAATGAGCAGTTCTTC.

J is TRBJ2-7 and V is TRBV29-1; 7 nucleotides align to TRBD1. V was pared by 6 bases and J by 2 bases, with 10 bases of the junction left unmatched. CDR1 and CDR2 (germline): SQVTM, ANQGSEA. The CDR3 is 14 amino acids. Here the CDR3 DNA reads TGCAGCGTCACCAAGGGGGCCGAGGCCTACGAGCAGTACTTC. Residues: CSVTKGAEAYEQYF.

This clone was found a few times. The chain is built from TRBV2 and TRBJ1-1; perhaps TRBD1 as D (6 bases). Trimming stripped 5 bases from V and 3 bases from J, with 13 bases between. The V gene's germline CDR1 is SNHLY and CDR2 FYNNEI. The CDR3 totals 14 residues. CDR3 in amino acids: CASSTQGRDTEAFF. Written as DNA, the CDR3 is TGTGCCAGCAGTACACAGGGACGCGACACTGAAGCTTTCTTT.

This rearrangement joins TRBV28 to TRBJ2-1, with D possibly TRBD2 on 6 matching bases. V dropped 5 bases and J dropped 0 bases, with 17 bases sitting between them. The V gene's germline CDR1 is MDHEN and CDR2 SYDVKM. CDR3 length: 17 amino acids. CDR3 loop: CASSGTARDSSYNEQFF. CDR3 nucleotides: TGTGCCAGCAGTGGTACGGCGCGGGATAGCTCCTACAATGAGCAGTTCTTC.

The chain carries TRBV7-2 and TRBJ2-2; D possibly corresponds to TRBD2 (5 bases). Germline CDR1 is SGHTA and CDR2 is FQGNSA. This CDR3 has 16 amino acids. V lost 5 bases and J 1 base, leaving 14 bases between the germline ends. CDR3 nucleotides: TGTGCCAGCAGCCGAAAGATCGGGGTGAACACCGGGGAGCTGTTTTTT. This sequence encodes CASSRKIGVNTGELFF.

This clone was counted a few times. The CDR3 nucleotides are TGTGCCTGGAGCCAGGGGGGGAATCAGCCCCAGCATTTT. It encodes CAWSQGGNQPQHF. The rearrangement links TRBV30 to TRBJ1-5; the match to TRBD1 covers 7 bases. CDR3 length: 13 amino acids. V gave up 3 bases and J gave up 4 bases; unmatched junction bases: 3. Germline V gives CDR1 GTSNPN, CDR2 SVGIG (reference sequence).

The CDR3 is CASSVPGGYEQYF. The CDR3 DNA follows: TGTGCCAGCAGCGTGCCAGGGGGCTACGAGCAGTACTTC. This sequence joins TRBV6-6 and TRBJ2-7; 7 bases fit TRBD1. J gave up 3 bases and V 6 bases, and 5 bases lay outside the gene matches. Germline V gene sequence: CDR1 MNHNY, CDR2 SVGAGI (reference sequence). This CDR3 contains 13 residues.

The V call is TRBV4-1, the J call TRBJ1-1; possibly TRBD1 for D (6 bases). Germline CDR1 reads MGHRA; CDR2 reads YSYEKL. V lost 2 bases and J lost 3, with 10 bases in between. The CDR3 runs 14 residues. The chain's CDR3 is CASSQSGGHTEAFF. The CDR3 bases are TGCGCCAGCAGCCAAAGCGGGGGCCACACTGAAGCTTTCTTT.

The genes are TRBV7-3 and TRBJ2-2; D unresolved. Germline V gene lookup returns CDR1 SGHTA and CDR2 FQGTGA. Trimming stripped 5 bases from V and 0 bases from J, with 13 bases between. This CDR3 region has 16 residues. CDR3 loop: CASSLNRAPNTGELFF. The DNA for the CDR3 is TGTGCCAGCAGCCTCAATCGTGCGCCGAACACCGGGGAGCTGTTTTTT.

V and J are TRBV19 and TRBJ1-2, with D tentatively TRBD1 (5 bases). Looked up from germline, CDR1 is LNHDA and CDR2 is SQIVND (reference sequence). The V end lost 4 bases, the J end lost 4 bases, and 16 bases lay between the germline ends. The CDR3 contains 15 residues. CDR3 amino acids: CASSTVLTGTYGYTF. CDR3 DNA: TGTGCCAGTAGTACGGTTTTGACGGGGACCTATGGCTACACCTTC. Full variable domain (missing parts from reference TRBV19 and TRBJ1-2): DGGITQSPKYLFRKEGQNVTLSCEQNLNHDAMYWYRQDPGQGLRLIYYSQIVNDFQKGDIAEGYSVSREKKESFPLTVTSAQKNPTAFYLCASSTVLTGTYGYTFGSGTRLTVV.

V is TRBV5-1 and J is TRBJ2-1, with 7 bases identical to TRBD1. The V and J ends lost 4 bases and 0 bases, in that order; junction bases with no gene match: 7. Germline loops: CDR1 SGHRS, CDR2 YFSETQ. The CDR3 runs to 16 residues. The DNA of the CDR3 is TGCGCCAGCAGCGTACTGACAGGGAACTCCTACAATGAGCAGTTCTTC. This gives the protein CASSVLTGNSYNEQFF.